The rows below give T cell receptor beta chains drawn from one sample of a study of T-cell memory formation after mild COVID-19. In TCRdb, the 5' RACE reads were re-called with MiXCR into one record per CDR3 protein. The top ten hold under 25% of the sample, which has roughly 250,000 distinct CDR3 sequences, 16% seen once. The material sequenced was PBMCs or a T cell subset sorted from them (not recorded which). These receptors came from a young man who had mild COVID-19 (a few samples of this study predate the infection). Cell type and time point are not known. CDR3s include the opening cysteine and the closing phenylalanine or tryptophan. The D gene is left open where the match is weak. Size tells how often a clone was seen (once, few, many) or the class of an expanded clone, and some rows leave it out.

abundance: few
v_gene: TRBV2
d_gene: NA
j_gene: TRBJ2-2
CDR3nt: TGTGCCAGCAGTAATAAAATAGACGGGGAGCTGTTTTTT
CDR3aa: CASSNKIDGELFF

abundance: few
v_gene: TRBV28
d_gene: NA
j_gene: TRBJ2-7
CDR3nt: TGTGCCAGCAGTCCCCCGGTTGGGGACTACGAGCAGTACTTC
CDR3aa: CASSPPVGDYEQYF

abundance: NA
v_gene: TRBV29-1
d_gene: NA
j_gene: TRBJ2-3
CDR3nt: TGCAGCGTTATCCCGGTGAGCACAGATACGCAGTATTTT
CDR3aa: CSVIPVSTDTQYF

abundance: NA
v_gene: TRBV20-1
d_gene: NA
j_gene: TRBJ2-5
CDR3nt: TGCAGTGCCGATGGACTGTACCAAGAGACCCAGTACTTC
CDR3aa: CSADGLYQETQYF

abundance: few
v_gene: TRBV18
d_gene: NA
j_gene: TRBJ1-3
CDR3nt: TGTGCCAGCTCCGACACAGGGCAGAGAAACACCATATATTTT
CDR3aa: CASSDTGQRNTIYF

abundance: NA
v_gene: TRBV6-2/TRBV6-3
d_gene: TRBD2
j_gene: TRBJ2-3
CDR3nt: TGTGCCAGCAGCCCAAGACTAGCGGTGGATACGCAGTATTTT
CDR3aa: CASSPRLAVDTQYF

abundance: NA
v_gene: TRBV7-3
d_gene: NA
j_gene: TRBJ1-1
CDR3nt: TGTGCCAGCAGCTCGGAGGGGGGGGCGGACACTGAAGCTTTCTTT
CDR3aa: CASSSEGGADTEAFF

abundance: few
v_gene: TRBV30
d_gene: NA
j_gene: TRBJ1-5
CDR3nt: TGTGCCTGGTCCCGGGACCGGGGCGTTGGGCAGCCCCAGCATTTT
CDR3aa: CAWSRDRGVGQPQHF

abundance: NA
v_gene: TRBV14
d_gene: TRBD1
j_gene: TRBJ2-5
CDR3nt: TGTGCCAGCAGCCGCGCCGGGACAGAAGAGACCCAGTACTTC
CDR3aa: CASSRAGTEETQYF

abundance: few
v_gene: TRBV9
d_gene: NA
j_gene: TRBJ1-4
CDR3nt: TGTGCCAGCAGCGTAGAGGCGGTAAATGAAAAACTGTTTTTT
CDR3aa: CASSVEAVNEKLFF

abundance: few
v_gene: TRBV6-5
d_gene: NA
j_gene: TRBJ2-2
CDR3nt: TGTGCCAGCAGCGAACAGGGCTATACCGGGGAGCTGTTTTTT
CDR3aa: CASSEQGYTGELFF

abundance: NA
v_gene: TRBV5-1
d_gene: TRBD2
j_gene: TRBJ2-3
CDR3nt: TGCGCCAGCAGGGGACTAGCTAGTAGCACAGATACGCAGTATTTT
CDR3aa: CASRGLASSTDTQYF

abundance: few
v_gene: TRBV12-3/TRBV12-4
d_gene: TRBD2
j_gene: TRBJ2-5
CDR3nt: TGTGCCAGCTACGGTAGCGGGGGGGCCGGAGAGACCCAGTACTTC
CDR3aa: CASYGSGGAGETQYF

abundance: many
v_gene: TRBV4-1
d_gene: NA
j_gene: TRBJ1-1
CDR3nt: TGCGCCAGCAGCCAAGAGGCGCCCGGGGGGCGGAACACTGAAGCTTTCTTT
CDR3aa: CASSQEAPGGRNTEAFF

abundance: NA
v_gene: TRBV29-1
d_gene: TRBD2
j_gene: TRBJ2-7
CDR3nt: TGCAGCGTTGGGGACTACTACGAGCAGTACTTC
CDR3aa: CSVGDYYEQYF

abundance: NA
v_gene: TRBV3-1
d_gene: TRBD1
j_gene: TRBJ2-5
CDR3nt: TGTGCCAGCAGGCAACAGGGGGCGCGGGAGACCCAGTACTTC
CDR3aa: CASRQQGARETQYF

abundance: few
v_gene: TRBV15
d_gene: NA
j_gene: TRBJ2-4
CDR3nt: TGTGCCACCAGCAGAGAGGGGGTCGGCATTCAGTACTTC
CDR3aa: CATSREGVGIQYF

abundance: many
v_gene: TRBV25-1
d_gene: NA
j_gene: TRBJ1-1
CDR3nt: TGTGCCAGCAGTGAGCCGAACACTGAAGCTTTCTTT
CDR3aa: CASSEPNTEAFF

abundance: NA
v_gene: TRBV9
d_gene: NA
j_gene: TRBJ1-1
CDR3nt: TGTGCCAGCAGCGTAGGCGACAGAATGAACACTGAAGCTTTCTTT
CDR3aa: CASSVGDRMNTEAFF

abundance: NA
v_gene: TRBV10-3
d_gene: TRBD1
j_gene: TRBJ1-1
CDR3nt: TGTGCCATCAGTGAGGGTGGTGGGACAGGGTACTGGGGGCTGAACACTGAAGCTTTCTTT
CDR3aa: CAISEGGGTGYWGLNTEAFF

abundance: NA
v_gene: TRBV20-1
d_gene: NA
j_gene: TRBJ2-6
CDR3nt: TGCAGTGCTAGTCAGTCTGGGGCCAACGTCCTGACTTTC
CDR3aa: CSASQSGANVLTF

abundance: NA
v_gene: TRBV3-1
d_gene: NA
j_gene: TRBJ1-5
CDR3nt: TGTGCCAGCAGCCAATCGACGGACAATCAGCCCCAGCATTTT
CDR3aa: CASSQSTDNQPQHF

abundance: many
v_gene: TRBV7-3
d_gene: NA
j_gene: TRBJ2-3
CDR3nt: TGTGCCAGCAGCTCGTCGTTGAGCACAGATACGCAGTATTTT
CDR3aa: CASSSSLSTDTQYF

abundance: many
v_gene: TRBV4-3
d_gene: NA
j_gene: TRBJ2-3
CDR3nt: TGCGCCAGCAGCCAAGAGCATTCGGACCGCCCAGATACGCAGTATTTT
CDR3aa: CASSQEHSDRPDTQYF

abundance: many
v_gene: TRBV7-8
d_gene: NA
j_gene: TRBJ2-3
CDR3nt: TGTGCCAGCAGCTGGGCTCAACAAGATACGCAGTATTTT
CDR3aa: CASSWAQQDTQYF

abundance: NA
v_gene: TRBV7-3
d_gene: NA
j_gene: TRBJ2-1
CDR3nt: TGTGCCAGCAGCATCGGCGCGTACAATGAGCAGTTCTTC
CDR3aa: CASSIGAYNEQFF

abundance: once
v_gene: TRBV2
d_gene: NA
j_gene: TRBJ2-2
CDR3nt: TGTGCCAGCAGTGGATTTGGAGGGGCGTCCGGGGAGCTGTTTTTT
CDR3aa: CASSGFGGASGELFF

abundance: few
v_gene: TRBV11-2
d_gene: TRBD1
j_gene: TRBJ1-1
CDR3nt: TGTGCCAGCAGCTTAGTAGAGACAGGGACAGAAGCTTTCTTT
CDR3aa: CASSLVETGTEAFF

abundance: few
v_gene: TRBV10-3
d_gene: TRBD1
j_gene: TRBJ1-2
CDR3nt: TGTGCCAGTGGGAGGGGGCTCGACTATGGCTACACCTTC
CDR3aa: CASGRGLDYGYTF

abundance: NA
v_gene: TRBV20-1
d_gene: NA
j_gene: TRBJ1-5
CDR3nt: TGCAGTGCTAGAGATATACAGGAGGGCAATCAGCCCCAGCATTTT
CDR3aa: CSARDIQEGNQPQHF

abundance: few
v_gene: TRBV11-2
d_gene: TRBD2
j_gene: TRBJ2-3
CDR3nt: TGTGCCAGCAGATTCGGGACTAGCGGGACCCGCTTGACAGATACGCAGTATTTT
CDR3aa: CASRFGTSGTRLTDTQYF

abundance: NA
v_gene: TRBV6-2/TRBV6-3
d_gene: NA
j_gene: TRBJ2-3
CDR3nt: TGTGCCAGCACCATGAGAGGGGGGTATGTAGATACGCAGTATTTT
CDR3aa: CASTMRGGYVDTQYF

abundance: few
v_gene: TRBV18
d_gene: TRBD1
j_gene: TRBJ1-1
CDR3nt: TGTGCCAGCTCTGACAGGGAGTGGGGCACTGAAGCTTTCTTT
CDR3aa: CASSDREWGTEAFF

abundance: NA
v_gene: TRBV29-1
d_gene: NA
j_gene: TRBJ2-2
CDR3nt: TGCAGCGTTGAAATCCCGTACAGGGCCAACACCGGGGAGCTGTTTTTT
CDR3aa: CSVEIPYRANTGELFF

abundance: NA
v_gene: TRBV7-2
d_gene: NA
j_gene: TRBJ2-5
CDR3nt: TGTGCCAGCAGCTTTCGCGGGGGCCACCAAGAGACCCAGTACTTC
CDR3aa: CASSFRGGHQETQYF

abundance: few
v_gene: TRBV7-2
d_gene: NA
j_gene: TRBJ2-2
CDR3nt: TGTGCCAGCAGCTTTCAACAGAGCACCGGGGAGCTGTTTTTT
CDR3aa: CASSFQQSTGELFF

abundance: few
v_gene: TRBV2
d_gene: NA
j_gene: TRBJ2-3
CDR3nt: TGTGCCAGCAGTGAATGGGGTCCAGATACGCAGTATTTT
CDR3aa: CASSEWGPDTQYF

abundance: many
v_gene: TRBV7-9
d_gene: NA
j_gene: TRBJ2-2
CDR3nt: TGTGCCGCAGATTCTGAAGCCGGCTCCGGGGAGCTGTTTTTT
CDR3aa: CAADSEAGSGELFF

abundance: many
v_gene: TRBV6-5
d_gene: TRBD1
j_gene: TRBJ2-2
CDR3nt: TGTGCCAGCAGACTCCCGGACAGGGACACCGGGGAGCTGTTTTTT
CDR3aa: CASRLPDRDTGELFF

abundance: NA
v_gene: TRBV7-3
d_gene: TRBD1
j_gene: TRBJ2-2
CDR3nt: TGTGCCAGCAGCCGACGCGGCAGGGGGAAAAAAGTGAACACCGGGGAGCTGTTTTTT
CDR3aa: CASSRRGRGKKVNTGELFF

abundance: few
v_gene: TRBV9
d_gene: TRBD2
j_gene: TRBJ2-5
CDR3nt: TGTGCCAGCAGCCAGGGGACTAGCGGTTGGGAGACCCAGTACTTC
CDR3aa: CASSQGTSGWETQYF

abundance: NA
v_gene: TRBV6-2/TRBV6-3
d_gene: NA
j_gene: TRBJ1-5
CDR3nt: TGTGCCAGCAGTGTGGCGGGAGGGAGGAATCAGCCCCAGCATTTT
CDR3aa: CASSVAGGRNQPQHF

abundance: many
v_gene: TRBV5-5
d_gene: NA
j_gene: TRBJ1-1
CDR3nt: TGTGCCAGCAGCATGCTGGGGCGGACTGAAGCTTTCTTT
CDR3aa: CASSMLGRTEAFF

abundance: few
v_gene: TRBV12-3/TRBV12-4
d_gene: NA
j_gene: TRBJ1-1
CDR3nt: TGTGCCAGCACCAAGGGGGGGGCTGAAGCTTTCTTT
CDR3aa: CASTKGGAEAFF

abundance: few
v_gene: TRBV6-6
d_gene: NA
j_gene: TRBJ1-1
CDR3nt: TGTGCCAGCAGAGACGGGGGGGGAACTGAAGCTTTCTTT
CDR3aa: CASRDGGGTEAFF

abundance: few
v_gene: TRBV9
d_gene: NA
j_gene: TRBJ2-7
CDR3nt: TGTGCCAGCAGCGTATTAGATTCCTCCTACGAGCAGTACTTC
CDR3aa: CASSVLDSSYEQYF

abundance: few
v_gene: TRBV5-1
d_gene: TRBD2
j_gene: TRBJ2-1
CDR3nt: TGCGCCAGCACGCTAGCGGGGGGTCTCTCCTACAATGAGCAGTTCTTC
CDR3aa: CASTLAGGLSYNEQFF